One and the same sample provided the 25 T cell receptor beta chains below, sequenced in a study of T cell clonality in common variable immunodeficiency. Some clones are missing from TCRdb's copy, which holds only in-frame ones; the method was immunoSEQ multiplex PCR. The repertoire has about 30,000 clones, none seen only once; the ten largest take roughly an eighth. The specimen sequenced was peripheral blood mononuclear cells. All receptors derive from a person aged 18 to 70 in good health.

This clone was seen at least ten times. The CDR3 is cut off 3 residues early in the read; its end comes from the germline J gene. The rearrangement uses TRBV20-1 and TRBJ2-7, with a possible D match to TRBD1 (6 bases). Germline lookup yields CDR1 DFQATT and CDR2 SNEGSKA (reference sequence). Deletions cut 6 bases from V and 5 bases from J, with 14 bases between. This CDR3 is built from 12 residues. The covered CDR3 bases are TGCAGTGCACCAGACAGGCTCCACGAG. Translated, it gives CSAPDRLHE. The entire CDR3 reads CSAPDRLHEQYF.

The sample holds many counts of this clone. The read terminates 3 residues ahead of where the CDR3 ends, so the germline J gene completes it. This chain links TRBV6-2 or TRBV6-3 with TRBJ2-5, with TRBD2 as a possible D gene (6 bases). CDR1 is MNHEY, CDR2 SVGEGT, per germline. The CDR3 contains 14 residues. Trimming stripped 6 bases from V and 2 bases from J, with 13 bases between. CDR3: CASRPSGVQETQYF. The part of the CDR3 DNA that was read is TGTGCCAGCAGACCCTCGGGGGTACAAGAGACC.

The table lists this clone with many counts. The part of the CDR3 DNA that was read is TGCAGTGCCCGATTAGGAGGAGGGGCGATAGATGGC. This sequence encodes CSARLGGGAIDG. The CDR3 in its entirety is CSARLGGGAIDGYTF. The chain combines TRBV20-1 with TRBJ1-2; a weak D match, TRBD1 (5 bases). Sequencing ends 3 residues short of the CDR3 end; the germline J gene provides the rest. From germline, CDR1 is DFQATT and CDR2 SNEGSKA (reference sequence). Trimming left V 6 bases short and J 6 bases short, with 23 bases between. The CDR3 sequence is 15 residues long.

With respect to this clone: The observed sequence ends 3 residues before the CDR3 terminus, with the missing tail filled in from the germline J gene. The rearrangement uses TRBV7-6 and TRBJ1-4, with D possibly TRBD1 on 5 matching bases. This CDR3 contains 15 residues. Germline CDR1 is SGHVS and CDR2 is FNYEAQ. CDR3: CASSLGGFYNSPLFF. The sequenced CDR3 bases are TGTGCCAGCAGCTTGGGGGGGTTCTATAATTCACCA. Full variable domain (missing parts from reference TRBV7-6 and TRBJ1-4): GAGVSQSPRYKVTKRGQDVALRCDPISGHVSLYWYRQALGQGPEFLTYFNYEAQQDKSGLPNDRFSAERPEGSISTLTIQRTEQRDSAMYRCASSLGGFYNSPLFFGSGTQLSVL.

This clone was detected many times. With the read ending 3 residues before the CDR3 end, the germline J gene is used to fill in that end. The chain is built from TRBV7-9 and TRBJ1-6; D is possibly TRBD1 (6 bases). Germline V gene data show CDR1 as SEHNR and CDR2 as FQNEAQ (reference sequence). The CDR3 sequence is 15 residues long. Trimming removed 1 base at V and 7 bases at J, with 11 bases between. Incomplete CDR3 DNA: TGTGCCAGCAGCTTAGGGACAGAGAAGAATTCACCC. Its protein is CASSLGTEKNSP. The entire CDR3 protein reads CASSLGTEKNSPLHF. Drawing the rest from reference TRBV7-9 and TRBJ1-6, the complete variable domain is DTGVSQNPRHKITKRGQNVTFRCDPISEHNRLYWYRQTLGQGPEFLTYFQNEAQLEKSRLLSDRFSAERPKGSFSTLEIQRTEQGDSAMYLCASSLGTEKNSPLHFGNGTRLTVT.

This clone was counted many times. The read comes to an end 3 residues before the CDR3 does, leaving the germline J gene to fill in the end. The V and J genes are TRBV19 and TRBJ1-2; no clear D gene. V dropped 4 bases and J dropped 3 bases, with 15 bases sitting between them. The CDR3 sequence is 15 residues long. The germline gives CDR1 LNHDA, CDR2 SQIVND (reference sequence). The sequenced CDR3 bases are TGTGCCAGTAGTAGGTTTGAGCATGGGCACTATGGC. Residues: CASSRFEHGHYG. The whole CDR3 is CASSRFEHGHYGYTF. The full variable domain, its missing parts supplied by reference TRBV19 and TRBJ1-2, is DGGITQSPKYLFRKEGQNVTLSCEQNLNHDAMYWYRQDPGQGLRLIYYSQIVNDFQKGDIAEGYSVSREKKESFPLTVTSAQKNPTAFYLCASSRFEHGHYGYTFGSGTRLTVV.

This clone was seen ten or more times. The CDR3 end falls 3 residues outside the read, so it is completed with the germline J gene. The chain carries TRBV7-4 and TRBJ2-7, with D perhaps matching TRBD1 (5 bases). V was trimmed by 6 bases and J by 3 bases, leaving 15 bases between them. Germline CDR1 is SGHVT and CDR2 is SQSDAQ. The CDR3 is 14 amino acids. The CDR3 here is CASSPTPDSYEQYF. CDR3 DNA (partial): TGTGCCAGCAGTCCTACTCCCGACAGCTACGAG.

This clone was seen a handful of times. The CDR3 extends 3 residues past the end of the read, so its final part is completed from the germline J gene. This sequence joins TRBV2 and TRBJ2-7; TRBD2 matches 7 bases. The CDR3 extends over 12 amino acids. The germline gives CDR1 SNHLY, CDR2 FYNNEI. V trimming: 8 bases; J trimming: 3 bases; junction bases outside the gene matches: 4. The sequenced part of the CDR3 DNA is TGTGCCAGCGAACTAGCGTACTACGAG. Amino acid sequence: CASELAYYE. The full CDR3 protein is CASELAYYEQYF. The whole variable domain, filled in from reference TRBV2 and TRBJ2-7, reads EPEVTQTPSHQVTQMGQEVILRCVPISNHLYFYWYRQILGQKVEFLVSFYNNEISEKSEIFDDQFSVERPDGSNFTLKIRSTKLEDSAMYFCASELAYYEQYFGPGTRLTVT.

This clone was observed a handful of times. The DNA read from the CDR3 is TGTGCCAGCAGCTCGAGTACCGGGGGACGGGAGACC. This encodes CASSSSTGGRET. The full CDR3 is CASSSSTGGRETQYF. This chain joins TRBV11-2 and TRBJ2-5, with a weak D call TRBD2 (6 bases). The CDR3 end lies 3 residues beyond the end of the read and is filled in from the germline J gene. CDR3 length: 15 residues. CDR1 is SGHAT and CDR2 is FQNNGV in the germline V gene. Trimming shortened V by 4 bases and J by 5 bases, and 17 bases separated the two germline ends.

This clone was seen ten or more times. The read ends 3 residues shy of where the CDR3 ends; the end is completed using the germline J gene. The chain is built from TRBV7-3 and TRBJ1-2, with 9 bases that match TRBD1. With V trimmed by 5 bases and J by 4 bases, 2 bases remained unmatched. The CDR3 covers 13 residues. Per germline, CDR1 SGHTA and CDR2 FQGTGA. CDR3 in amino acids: CASSVTGGYGYTF. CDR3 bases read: TGTGCCAGCAGCGTGACAGGGGGCTATGGC.

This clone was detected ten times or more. The CDR3 is CAIRPGQGDTGELFF. Partial CDR3 DNA: TGCGCCATCCGACCGGGACAGGGGGACACCGGGGAG. J is TRBJ2-2 and V is TRBV23-1; 11 bases align to TRBD1. From the germline J gene comes the end of the CDR3, since the read stops 3 residues before it. TRBV23-1 is an ORF; its function is uncertain. This CDR3 comprises 15 residues. Losses at the gene ends were 10 bases for V and 3 bases for J; bases not matched to a gene: 7.

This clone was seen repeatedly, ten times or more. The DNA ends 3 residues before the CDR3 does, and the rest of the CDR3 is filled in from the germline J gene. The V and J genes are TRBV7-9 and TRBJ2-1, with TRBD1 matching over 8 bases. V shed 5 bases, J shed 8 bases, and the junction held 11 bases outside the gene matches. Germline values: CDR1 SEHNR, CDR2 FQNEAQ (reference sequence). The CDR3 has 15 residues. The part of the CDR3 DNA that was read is TGTGCCAGCAGCGCCTGGGGGCAGGGGGCCTATGAG. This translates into CASSAWGQGAYE. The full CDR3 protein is CASSAWGQGAYEQFF.

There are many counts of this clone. The CDR3 loop reads CASSLEGAPGNIQYF. CDR3 DNA (partial): TGTGCCAGCAGCTTAGAGGGGGCGCCCGGAAACATT. The genes are TRBV7-3 and TRBJ2-4; 7 nucleotides match TRBD1. The DNA ends 3 residues before the CDR3 does, and the rest of the CDR3 is filled in from the germline J gene. The J segment lost 6 bases and the V segment lost 2 bases, leaving 7 bases of the junction unmatched. The germline gives CDR1 SGHTA, CDR2 FQGTGA. The CDR3 runs to 15 residues.

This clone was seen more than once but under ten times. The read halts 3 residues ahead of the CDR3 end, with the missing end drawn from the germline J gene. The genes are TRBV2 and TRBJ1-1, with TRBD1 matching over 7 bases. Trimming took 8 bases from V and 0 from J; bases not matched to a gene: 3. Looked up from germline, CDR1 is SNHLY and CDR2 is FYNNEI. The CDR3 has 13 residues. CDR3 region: CASDRALNTEAFF. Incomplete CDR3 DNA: TGTGCCAGCGACAGGGCCCTGAACACTGAA.

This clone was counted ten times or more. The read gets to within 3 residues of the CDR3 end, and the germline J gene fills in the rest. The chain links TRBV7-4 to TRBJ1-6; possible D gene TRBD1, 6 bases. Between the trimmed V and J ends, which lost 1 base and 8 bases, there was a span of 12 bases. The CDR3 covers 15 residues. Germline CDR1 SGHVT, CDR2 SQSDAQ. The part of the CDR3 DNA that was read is TGTGCCAGCAGCTTAGACGACAGGACTCATTCACCC. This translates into CASSLDDRTHSP. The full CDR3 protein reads CASSLDDRTHSPLHF. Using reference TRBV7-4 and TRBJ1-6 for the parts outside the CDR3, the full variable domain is GAGVSQSPRYKVAKRGRDVALRCDSISGHVTLYWYRQTLGQGSEVLTYSQSDAQRDKSGRPSGRFSAERPERSVSTLKIQRTEQGDSAVYLCASSLDDRTHSPLHFGNGTRLTVT.

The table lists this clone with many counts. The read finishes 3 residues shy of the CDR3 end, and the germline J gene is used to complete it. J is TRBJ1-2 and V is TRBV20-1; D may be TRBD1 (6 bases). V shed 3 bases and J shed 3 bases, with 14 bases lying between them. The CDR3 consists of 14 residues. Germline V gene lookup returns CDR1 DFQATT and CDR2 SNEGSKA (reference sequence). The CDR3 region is CSASDVQGYYGYTF. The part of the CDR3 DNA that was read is TGCAGTGCTAGCGATGTACAGGGATACTATGGC.

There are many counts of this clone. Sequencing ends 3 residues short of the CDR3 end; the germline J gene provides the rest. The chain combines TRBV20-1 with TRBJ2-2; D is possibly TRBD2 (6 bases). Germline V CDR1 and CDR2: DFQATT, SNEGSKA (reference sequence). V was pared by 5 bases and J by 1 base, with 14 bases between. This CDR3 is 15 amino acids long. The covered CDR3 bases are TGCAGTGCTGACGCCGGGACTGGGAACACCGGGGAG. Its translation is CSADAGTGNTGE. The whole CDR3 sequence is CSADAGTGNTGELFF.

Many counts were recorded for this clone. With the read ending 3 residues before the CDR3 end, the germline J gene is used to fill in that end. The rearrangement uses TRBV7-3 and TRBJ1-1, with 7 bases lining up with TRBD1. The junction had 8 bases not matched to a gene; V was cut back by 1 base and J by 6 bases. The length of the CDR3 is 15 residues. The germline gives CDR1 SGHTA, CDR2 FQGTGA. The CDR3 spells CASSLRRQGSPEAFF. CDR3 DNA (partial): TGTGCCAGCAGCTTAAGAAGACAGGGAAGTCCTGAA. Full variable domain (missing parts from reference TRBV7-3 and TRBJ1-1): GAGVSQTPSNKVTEKGKYVELRCDPISGHTALYWYRQSLGQGPEFLIYFQGTGAADDSGLPNDRFFAVRPEGSVSTLKIQRTERGDSAVYLCASSLRRQGSPEAFFGQGTRLTVV.

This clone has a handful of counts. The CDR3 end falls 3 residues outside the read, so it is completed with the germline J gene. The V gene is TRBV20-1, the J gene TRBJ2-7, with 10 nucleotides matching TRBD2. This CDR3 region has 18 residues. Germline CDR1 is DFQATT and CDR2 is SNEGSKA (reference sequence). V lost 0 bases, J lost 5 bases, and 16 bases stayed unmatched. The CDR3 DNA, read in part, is TGCAGTGCTAGAGATCCGGGACTAGCGTTAGTCGGTGCTAACGAG. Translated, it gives CSARDPGLALVGANE. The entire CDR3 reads CSARDPGLALVGANEQYF.

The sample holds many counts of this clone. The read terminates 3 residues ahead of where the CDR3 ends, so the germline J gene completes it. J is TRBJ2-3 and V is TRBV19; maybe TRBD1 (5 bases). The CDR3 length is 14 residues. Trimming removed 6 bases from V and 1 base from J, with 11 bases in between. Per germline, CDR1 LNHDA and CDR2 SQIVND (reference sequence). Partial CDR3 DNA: TGTGCCAGTAGCGGCAGGGATGGCACAGATACG. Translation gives CASSGRDGTDT. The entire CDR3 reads CASSGRDGTDTQYF. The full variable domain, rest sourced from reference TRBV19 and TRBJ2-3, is DGGITQSPKYLFRKEGQNVTLSCEQNLNHDAMYWYRQDPGQGLRLIYYSQIVNDFQKGDIAEGYSVSREKKESFPLTVTSAQKNPTAFYLCASSGRDGTDTQYFGPGTRLTVL.

Here the CDR3 reads CASSAHWPHYGQYF. The covered CDR3 bases are TGTGCCAGCAGCGCCCATTGGCCCCACTATGGT. The chain uses TRBV7-6 and TRBJ2-4; D is uncertain. The read stops 3 residues short of the end of the CDR3; the missing end is completed from the germline J gene. This CDR3 contains 14 residues. CDR1 SGHVS and CDR2 FNYEAQ come from the germline V gene.

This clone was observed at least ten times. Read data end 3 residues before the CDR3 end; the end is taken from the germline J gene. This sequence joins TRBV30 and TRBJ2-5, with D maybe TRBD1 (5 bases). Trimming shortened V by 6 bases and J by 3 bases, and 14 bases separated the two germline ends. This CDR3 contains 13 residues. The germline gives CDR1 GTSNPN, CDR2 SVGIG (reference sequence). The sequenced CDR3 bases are TGTGCCTGTTCCAAGGACAAGAAAGAGACC. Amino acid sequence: CACSKDKKET. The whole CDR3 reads CACSKDKKETQYF.

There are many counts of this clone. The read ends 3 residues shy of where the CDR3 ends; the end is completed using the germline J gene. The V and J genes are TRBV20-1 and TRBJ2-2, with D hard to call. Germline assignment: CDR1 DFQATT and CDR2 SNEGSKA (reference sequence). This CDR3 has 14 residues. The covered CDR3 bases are TGCAGTGCTAGAGATACACGAAGGTTTGAAAAG. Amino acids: CSARDTRRFEK. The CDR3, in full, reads CSARDTRRFEKLFF.

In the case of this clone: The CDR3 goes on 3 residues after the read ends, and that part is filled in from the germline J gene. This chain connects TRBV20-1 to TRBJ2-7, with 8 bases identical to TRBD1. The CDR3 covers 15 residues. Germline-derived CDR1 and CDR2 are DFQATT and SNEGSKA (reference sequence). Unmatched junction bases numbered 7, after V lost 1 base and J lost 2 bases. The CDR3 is CSARVPGQVTYEQYF. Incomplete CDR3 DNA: TGCAGTGCTAGAGTACCGGGACAGGTCACCTACGAG.

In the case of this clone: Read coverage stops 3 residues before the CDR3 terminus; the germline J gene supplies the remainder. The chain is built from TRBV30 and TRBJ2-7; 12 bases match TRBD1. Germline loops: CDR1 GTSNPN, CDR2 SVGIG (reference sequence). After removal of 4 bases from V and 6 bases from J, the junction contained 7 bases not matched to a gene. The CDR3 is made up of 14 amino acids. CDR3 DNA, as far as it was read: TGTGCCTGGACAGACCGGGACAGGGGGCTCGAG. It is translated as CAWTDRDRGLE. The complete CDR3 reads CAWTDRDRGLEQYF. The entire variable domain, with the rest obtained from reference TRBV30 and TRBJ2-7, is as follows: SQTIHQWPATLVQPVGSPLSLECTVEGTSNPNLYWYRQAAGRGLQLLFYSVGIGQISSEVPQNLSASRPQDRQFILSSKKLLLSDSGFYLCAWTDRDRGLEQYFGPGTRLTVT.